A single sample is the source of the 22 T cell receptor beta chains below, sequenced in a study of blood T cell repertoires in COVID-19. Produced via immunoSEQ multiplex PCR; TCRdb's table is partial and in-frame only. In the table there are about 180,000 clones, approximately 80% of which are singletons. Sequencing was performed on peripheral blood. These receptors were taken from a human donor in a cohort sampled during active COVID-19.

This clone was counted a single time. The rearrangement uses TRBV6-2 or TRBV6-3 and TRBJ1-5; 9 bases align to TRBD1. Per germline, CDR1 MNHEY and CDR2 SVGEGT. The V segment lost 5 bases and the J segment 7 bases; nucleotides outside the gene matches: 15. CDR3 length equals 17 residues. The CDR3 sequence is CASSPYGTGIVGQPQHF. The CDR3 DNA follows: TGTGCCAGCAGTCCCTATGGGACAGGGATCGTGGGGCAGCCCCAGCATTTT.

V and J are TRBV24-1 and TRBJ2-5; 8 bases agree with TRBD1. CDR3 length equals 15 residues. With V trimmed by 0 bases and J by 2 bases, 1 base remained unmatched. Germline CDR1 is KGHDR and CDR2 is SFDVKD. CDR3 residues: CATSDLGTGQETQYF. Written as DNA, the CDR3 is TGTGCCACCAGTGATTTGGGGACAGGACAAGAGACCCAGTACTTC.

The rearrangement uses TRBV14 and TRBJ1-1; D perhaps matches TRBD1 (5 bases). Germline V gives CDR1 SGHDN, CDR2 FVKESK. The CDR3 runs 14 residues. V was shortened by 1 base and J by 6 bases, with 12 bases between the two germline ends. The CDR3: CASSQVGRGAEAFF. The DNA of the CDR3 is TGTGCCAGCAGCCAAGTAGGTCGGGGGGCTGAAGCTTTCTTT.

This clone is a singleton in its sample. The rearrangement uses TRBV6-1 and TRBJ2-3, with 9 positions matching TRBD2. The germline CDR1 and CDR2 sequences are MNHNS and SASEGT. The V gene end was trimmed by 4 bases and the J gene end by 2 bases; junction bases not matched to a gene: 4. The length of the CDR3 is 15 residues. DNA of the CDR3: TGTGCCAGCAGTGTAGCGGGGGCCCTCACAGATACGCAGTATTTT. It specifies CASSVAGALTDTQYF.

CDR3 in DNA: TGTGCCAGCAGCTTAAACGGACAGGGTAAGCAGTACTTC. Residues: CASSLNGQGKQYF. This chain uses TRBV7-3 with TRBJ2-7; 8 bases are a match to TRBD1. The CDR3 contains 13 residues. V dropped 1 base and J dropped 8; count of bases not matched to a gene: 4. The germline V gene encodes CDR1 SGHTA and CDR2 FQGTGA.

The genes are TRBV11-3 and TRBJ1-1; D gene unclear. Germline CDR1 reads SGHNT; CDR2 reads YENEEA. V shed 5 bases and J shed 5 bases, with 9 bases lying between them. The CDR3 spans 12 residues. The CDR3 sequence: CASSTDSTEAFF. The CDR3 bases are TGTGCCAGCAGCACCGACTCAACTGAAGCTTTCTTT.

The rearrangement links TRBV9 to TRBJ1-5; TRBD1 is a possible D gene (6 bases). Germline-derived CDR1 and CDR2 are SGDLS and YYNGEE. Trimming left V 4 bases short and J 3 bases short, with 11 bases between. The CDR3 runs to 14 residues. This CDR3 reads CASSIGTFNQPQHF. The CDR3 bases are TGTGCCAGCAGCATCGGGACATTCAATCAGCCCCAGCATTTT. Drawing the rest from reference TRBV9 and TRBJ1-5, the complete variable domain is DSGVTQTPKHLITATGQRVTLRCSPRSGDLSVYWYQQSLDQGLQFLIQYYNGEERAKGNILERFSAQQFPDLHSELNLSSLELGDSALYFCASSIGTFNQPQHFGDGTRLSIL.

This CDR3 is CAISESRQAAGELFF. The CDR3 DNA reads TGTGCCATCAGTGAGTCGAGACAGGCCGCCGGGGAGCTGTTTTTT. The rearrangement uses TRBV10-3 and TRBJ2-2; TRBD1 is a possible D gene (6 bases). Trimming removed 0 bases at V and 6 bases at J, with 11 bases between. The V gene's germline CDR1 is ENHRY and CDR2 SYGVKD. The CDR3 is made up of 15 amino acids.

The chain uses TRBV5-1 and TRBJ1-1, with TRBD1 identical over 8 bases. CDR3 size: 15 residues. Germline V gene sequence: CDR1 SGHRS, CDR2 YFSETQ. Germline trimming cut 5 bases from V and 5 bases from J; bases unmatched to any gene: 11. The CDR3 region is CASRETTGGETEAFF. CDR3 nucleotide sequence: TGCGCCAGCAGAGAAACTACAGGGGGTGAAACTGAAGCTTTCTTT.

The chain uses TRBV4-2 and TRBJ2-7; 8 bases are a match to TRBD2. CDR3 length: 14 amino acids. V lost 4 bases to trimming and J lost 0 bases; unmatched junction nucleotides: 2. CDR1 and CDR2 from the germline V gene are LGHNA and YNFKEQ. Written as DNA, the CDR3 is TGTGCCAGCAGCCCCGGGACTAGCTCCTACGAGCAGTACTTC. Translating it yields CASSPGTSSYEQYF.

The rearrangement uses TRBV18 and TRBJ1-1; TRBD1 is a possible D gene (5 bases). CDR1 is KGHSH and CDR2 is LQKENI in the germline V gene. Between the trimmed V and J ends, which lost 3 bases and 2 bases, there was a span of 7 bases. The CDR3 totals 13 residues. The CDR3 nucleotides read TGTGCCAGCTCACCCCAGGGAAACACTGAAGCTTTCTTT. Translating gives CASSPQGNTEAFF.

The rearrangement uses TRBV7-2 and TRBJ1-2; TRBD1 is a possible D gene (6 bases). The CDR3 covers 15 residues. CDR1 and CDR2 from the germline V gene are SGHTA and FQGNSA. Trimming removed 5 bases from V and 4 bases from J, with 17 bases in between. This CDR3 is CASSPRDIWIYGYTF. The CDR3 DNA reads TGTGCCAGCAGCCCCCGGGACATTTGGATCTATGGCTACACCTTC.

A note on this clone: Other DNA sequences of this sample code for an identical CDR3. This chain connects TRBV7-9 to TRBJ1-1, with TRBD1 matching 7 bases. Germline loops: CDR1 SEHNR, CDR2 FQNEAQ (reference sequence). CDR3 length: 14 amino acids. V shed 5 bases, J shed 1 base, and the junction held 4 bases outside the gene matches. This chain's CDR3 is CASSTRQGNTEAFF. The CDR3 nucleotides read TGTGCCAGCAGCACTCGACAGGGGAACACTGAAGCTTTCTTT.

This clone has a single count. The J gene is TRBJ1-1, the V gene TRBV5-1, with TRBD1 matching 8 bases. CDR1 SGHRS and CDR2 YFSETQ come from the germline V gene. With 4 bases clipped from V and 3 bases from J, the junction kept 8 bases outside the gene matches. The CDR3 consists of 15 residues. CDR3: CASSGGTGVDTEAFF. CDR3 DNA: TGCGCCAGCAGCGGGGGGACAGGTGTGGACACTGAAGCTTTCTTT.

The chain uses TRBV7-6 and TRBJ2-2; D may be TRBD2 (7 bases). Trimming left V 7 bases short and J 5 bases short, with 17 bases between. CDR3 length: 15 residues. From germline, CDR1 is SGHVS and CDR2 FNYEAQ. The CDR3 DNA follows: TGTGCCAGCACCTTGGGGGGGGCAGGTACCGGGGAGCTGTTTTTT. Translation gives CASTLGGAGTGELFF.

The gene calls are TRBV7-2 and TRBJ2-3; 7 bases map to TRBD2. This CDR3 comprises 16 residues. Unmatched junction bases numbered 8, after V lost 1 base and J lost 4 bases. The germline gives CDR1 SGHTA, CDR2 FQGNSA. The CDR3 is CASSLGRTRNADTQYF. In DNA form, the CDR3 reads TGTGCCAGCAGCTTAGGTAGGACTAGAAACGCAGATACGCAGTATTTT.

This clone was observed a few times. The chain couples TRBV3-1 (or the pseudogene TRBV3-2) to TRBJ1-3; a weak D match, TRBD1 (5 bases). The V gene's germline CDR1 is LGHDT and CDR2 YNNKEL (reference sequence). The length of the CDR3 is 15 residues. V lost 4 bases and J 0 bases, leaving 10 bases between the germline ends. The CDR3 is CASSLTGSSGNTIYF. The CDR3 DNA reads TGTGCCAGCAGCCTTACAGGAAGCTCTGGAAACACCATATATTTT.

The rearrangement uses TRBV7-2 and TRBJ1-4, with 10 bases identical to TRBD1. The CDR3 is 14 amino acids. V lost 5 bases to trimming and J lost 5 bases; unmatched junction nucleotides: 2. The germline CDR1 and CDR2 sequences are SGHTA and FQGNSA. Here the CDR3 reads CASSPDRGNEKLFF. The CDR3 bases are TGTGCCAGCAGCCCGGACAGGGGGAATGAAAAACTGTTTTTT. Using reference TRBV7-2 and TRBJ1-4 for the parts outside the CDR3, the full variable domain is GAGVSQSPSNKVTEKGKDVELRCDPISGHTALYWYRQSLGQGLEFLIYFQGNSAPDKSGLPSDRFSAERTGGSVSTLTIQRTQQEDSAVYLCASSPDRGNEKLFFGSGTQLSVL.

The chain uses TRBV15 and TRBJ2-1; 9 nucleotides agree with TRBD1. Germline CDR1 reads LNHNV; CDR2 reads YYDKDF (reference sequence). V trimming: 1 base; J trimming: 14 bases; junction bases outside the gene matches: 9. The CDR3 totals 14 residues. CDR3 sequence (DNA): TGTGCCACCAGCAGAGGTCTGGGGGGGACAGGGAAGTTCTTC. Protein: CATSRGLGGTGKFF.

This clone was seen only a few times. CDR3 nucleotides: TGTGCCAGCAGCTTTAATAGGGGAAACTATGGCTACACCTTC. It specifies CASSFNRGNYGYTF. The J gene is TRBJ1-2, the V gene TRBV7-2, with a possible D match to TRBD1 (5 bases). Germline lookup yields CDR1 SGHTA and CDR2 FQGNSA. CDR3 length: 14 residues. Trimming took 3 bases from V and 2 from J, leaving 10 bases between them.

This chain links TRBV6-2 or TRBV6-3 with TRBJ2-5, with a tentative D call TRBD1 (5 bases). From germline, CDR1 is MNHEY and CDR2 SVGEGT. There are 12 residues in the CDR3. The V end lost 5 bases, the J end lost 5 bases, and 9 bases lay between the germline ends. In nucleotides, the CDR3 is TGTGCCAGCAGTCCGACAGATGAGACCCAGTACTTC. This sequence encodes CASSPTDETQYF.

The CDR3 DNA is TGTGCCAGCAGCTTAGGACTCAGCTCCTACGAGCAGTACTTC. This encodes CASSLGLSSYEQYF. The chain combines TRBV7-9 with TRBJ2-7; no clear D gene. Trimming shortened V by 1 base and J by 0 bases, and 7 bases separated the two germline ends. CDR1 and CDR2 (germline): SEHNR, FQNEAQ (reference sequence). This CDR3 is 14 amino acids long.